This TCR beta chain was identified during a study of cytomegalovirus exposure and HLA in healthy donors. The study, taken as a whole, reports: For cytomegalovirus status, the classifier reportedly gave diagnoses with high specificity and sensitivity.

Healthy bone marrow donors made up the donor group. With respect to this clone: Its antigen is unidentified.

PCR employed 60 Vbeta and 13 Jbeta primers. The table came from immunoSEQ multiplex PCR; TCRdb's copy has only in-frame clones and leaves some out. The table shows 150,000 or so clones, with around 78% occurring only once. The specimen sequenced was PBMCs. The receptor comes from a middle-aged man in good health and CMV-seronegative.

The CDR3 protein is CASSIVREETQYF. The CDR3 nucleotides are TGTGCCAGTAGTATCGTGAGGGAAGAGACCCAGTACTTC. The V and J genes are TRBV19 and TRBJ2-5; D may be TRBD2 (5 bases). Germline CDR1 and CDR2: LNHDA and SQIVND (reference sequence). The CDR3 covers 13 residues. V shed 3 bases and J shed 3 bases, with 8 bases lying between them.